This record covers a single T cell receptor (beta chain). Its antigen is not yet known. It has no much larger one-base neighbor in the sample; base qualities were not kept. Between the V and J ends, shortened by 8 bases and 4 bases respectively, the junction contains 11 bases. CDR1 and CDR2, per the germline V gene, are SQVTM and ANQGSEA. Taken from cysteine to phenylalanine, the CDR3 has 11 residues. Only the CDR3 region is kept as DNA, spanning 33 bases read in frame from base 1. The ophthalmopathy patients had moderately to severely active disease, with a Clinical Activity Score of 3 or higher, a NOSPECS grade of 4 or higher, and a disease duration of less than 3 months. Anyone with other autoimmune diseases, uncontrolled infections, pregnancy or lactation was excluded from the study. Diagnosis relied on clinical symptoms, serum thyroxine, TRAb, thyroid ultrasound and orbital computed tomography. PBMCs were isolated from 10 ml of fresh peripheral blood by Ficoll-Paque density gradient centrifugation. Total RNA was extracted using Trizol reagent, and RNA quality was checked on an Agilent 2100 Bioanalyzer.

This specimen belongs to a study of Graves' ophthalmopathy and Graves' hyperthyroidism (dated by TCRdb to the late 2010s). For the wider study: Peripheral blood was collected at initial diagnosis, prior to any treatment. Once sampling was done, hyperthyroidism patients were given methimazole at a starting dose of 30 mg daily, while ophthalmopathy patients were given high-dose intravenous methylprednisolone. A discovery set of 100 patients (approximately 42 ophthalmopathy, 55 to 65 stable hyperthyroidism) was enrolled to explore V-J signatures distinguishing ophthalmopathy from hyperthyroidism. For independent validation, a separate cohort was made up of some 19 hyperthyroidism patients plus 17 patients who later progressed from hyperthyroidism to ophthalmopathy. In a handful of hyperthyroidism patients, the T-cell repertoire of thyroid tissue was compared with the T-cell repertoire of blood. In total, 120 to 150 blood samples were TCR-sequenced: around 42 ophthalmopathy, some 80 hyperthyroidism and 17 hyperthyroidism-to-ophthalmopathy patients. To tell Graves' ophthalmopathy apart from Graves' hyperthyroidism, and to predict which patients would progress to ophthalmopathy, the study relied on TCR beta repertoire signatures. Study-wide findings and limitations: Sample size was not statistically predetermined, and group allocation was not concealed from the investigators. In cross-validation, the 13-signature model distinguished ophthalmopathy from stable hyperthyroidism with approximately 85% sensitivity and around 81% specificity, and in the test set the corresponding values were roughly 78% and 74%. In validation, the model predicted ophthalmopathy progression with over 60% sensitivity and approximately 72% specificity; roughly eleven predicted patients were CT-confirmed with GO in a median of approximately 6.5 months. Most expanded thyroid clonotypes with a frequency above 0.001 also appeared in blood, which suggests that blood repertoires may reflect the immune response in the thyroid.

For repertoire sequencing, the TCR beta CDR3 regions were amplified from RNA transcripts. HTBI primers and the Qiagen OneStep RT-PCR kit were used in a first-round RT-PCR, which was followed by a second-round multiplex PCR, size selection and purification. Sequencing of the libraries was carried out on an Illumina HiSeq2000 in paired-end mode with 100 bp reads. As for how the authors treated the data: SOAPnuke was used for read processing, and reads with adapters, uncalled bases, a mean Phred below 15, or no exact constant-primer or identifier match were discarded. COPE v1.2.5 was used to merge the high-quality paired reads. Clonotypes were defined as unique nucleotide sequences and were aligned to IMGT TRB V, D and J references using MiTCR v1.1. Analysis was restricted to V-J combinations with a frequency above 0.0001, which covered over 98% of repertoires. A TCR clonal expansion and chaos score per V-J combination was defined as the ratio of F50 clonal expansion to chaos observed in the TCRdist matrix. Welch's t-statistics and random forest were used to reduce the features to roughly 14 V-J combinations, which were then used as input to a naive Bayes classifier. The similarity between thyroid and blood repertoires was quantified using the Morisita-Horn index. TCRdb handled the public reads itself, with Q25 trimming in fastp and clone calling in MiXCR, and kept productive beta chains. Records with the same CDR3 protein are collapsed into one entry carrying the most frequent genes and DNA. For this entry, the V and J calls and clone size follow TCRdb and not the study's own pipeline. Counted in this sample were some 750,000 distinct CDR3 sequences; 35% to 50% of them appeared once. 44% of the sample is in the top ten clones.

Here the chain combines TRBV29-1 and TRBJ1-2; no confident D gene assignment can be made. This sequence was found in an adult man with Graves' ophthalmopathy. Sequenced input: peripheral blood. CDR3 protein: CSLDSVYGYTF. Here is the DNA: TGCAGCTTAGACTCGGTCTATGGCTACACCTTC.